This T cell receptor beta chain came from a study of blood T cell repertoires in COVID-19. Study details: COVID-19 samples from acute and convalescent phases originated in the United States, Italy and Spain. Sample material is recorded as cDNA or gDNA derived from T cells, B-cell-depleted T cells, or PBMCs.

How the authors handled the data: It was from reference gene primer amplification that nucleated cell counts were estimated. Assay: immunoSEQ multiplex PCR; the TCRdb copy retains only in-frame clones and omits some. That table gives V, J and clone size, and the DNA gave D and trimming. The repertoire holds roughly 97,000 clones, with 87% as singletons. This clone was seen a few times. Sequencing used peripheral blood. This sequence originates from a human donor in a cohort sampled during active COVID-19.

CDR3 sequence (DNA): TGTGCCAGCAGCCCCTCTGGACACCCCGGCTTCTACGAGCAGTACTTC. This encodes CASSPSGHPGFYEQYF. V gene TRBV7-9 combines with J gene TRBJ2-7; TRBD1 is a possible D gene (5 bases). The V end was cut by 5 bases, the J end by 3 bases, with 20 bases between. The CDR3 runs 16 residues. Germline lookup yields CDR1 SEHNR and CDR2 FQNEAQ (reference sequence). The full variable domain, with the rest looked up from reference TRBV7-9 and TRBJ2-7, is DTGVSQNPRHKITKRGQNVTFRCDPISEHNRLYWYRQTLGQGPEFLTYFQNEAQLEKSRLLSDRFSAERPKGSFSTLEIQRTEQGDSAMYLCASSPSGHPGFYEQYFGPGTRLTVT.